This TCR beta chain was obtained from a study of Ad26.COV2.S vaccination and SARS-CoV-2 variants. Trimming stripped 1 base from V and 2 bases from J, with 9 bases between. Per the germline V gene, CDR1 is MNHEY and CDR2 is SMNVEV (reference sequence). The length of the CDR3 is 14 residues. Some clones are missing from TCRdb's copy, which holds only in-frame ones; the method was immunoSEQ multiplex PCR. This sample has nearly 400,000 clones; 89% occur once, and the top ten carry around 1.9%. The treatment is: around 19 received Ad26.COV2.S at low or high dose, single or two shots; about five received placebo; per-sample allocation not given. Repertoires come from day 63 after the first vaccine or placebo injection.

The receptor was isolated from a person aged 18 to 65 who received the Ad26.COV2.S COVID-19 vaccine or a placebo. The sample was peripheral blood, taken in a trial of Ad26.COV2.S vaccine versus placebo. V gene TRBV27 combines with J gene TRBJ2-7; D call uncertain. The CDR3: CASSLWGKTYEQYF. In nucleotides, the CDR3 is TGTGCCAGCAGTTTATGGGGAAAAACCTACGAGCAGTACTTC.